Listed here are 32 T cell receptor beta chains from one sample, sequenced in a study of blood T cell repertoires in COVID-19. Repertoires were generated with immunoSEQ multiplex PCR, while TCRdb's copy carries only in-frame clones and drops some. The profile covers 200,000 to 300,000 clones, with 80% to 90% appearing a single time and 3.5% to 5% taken by the ten largest. The sample taken for sequencing was peripheral blood. These receptor sequences come from a man in his fifties or sixties with acute or convalescent COVID-19.

A few counts support this clone. The J gene is TRBJ1-1, the V gene TRBV7-9, with TRBD1 matching 9 bases. This CDR3 contains 13 residues. CDR1 is SEHNR, CDR2 FQNEAQ, per germline (reference sequence). The V gene end was trimmed by 6 bases and the J gene end by 7 bases; junction bases not matched to a gene: 6. CDR3 region: CASRSPGQGEAFF. As DNA, the CDR3 is TGTGCCAGCAGATCGCCGGGACAGGGTGAAGCTTTCTTT.

This rearrangement joins TRBV7-2 to TRBJ2-1; possible D gene TRBD1, 6 bases. Germline V gene data show CDR1 as SGHTA and CDR2 as FQGNSA. The CDR3 is 16 residues long. The germline V and J ends were trimmed by 0 bases and 4 bases, with 13 bases remaining between them. CDR3 DNA sequence: TGTGCCAGCAGCTTAGCGTCCGGGACACTATACAATGAGCAGTTCTTC. It encodes CASSLASGTLYNEQFF.

This rearrangement joins TRBV5-1 to TRBJ1-1, with 8 bases matching TRBD1. V trimming: 2 bases; J trimming: 5 bases; junction bases outside the gene matches: 17. The CDR3 runs to 18 residues. The germline gives CDR1 SGHRS, CDR2 YFSETQ. CDR3 loop: CASSFYSPTTGALTEAFF. CDR3 in DNA: TGCGCCAGCAGCTTCTACTCCCCAACGACAGGGGCTTTAACTGAAGCTTTCTTT. Full variable domain (outside the CDR3, taken from reference TRBV5-1 and TRBJ1-1): KAGVTQTPRYLIKTRGQQVTLSCSPISGHRSVSWYQQTPGQGLQFLFEYFSETQRNKGNFPGRFSGRQFSNSRSEMNVSTLELGDSALYLCASSFYSPTTGALTEAFFGQGTRLTVV.

This chain links TRBV7-6 with TRBJ2-5; 7 bases fit TRBD2. Losses at the gene ends were 3 bases for V and 6 bases for J; bases not matched to a gene: 7. CDR1 and CDR2 (germline): SGHVS, FNYEAQ. This CDR3 region has 14 residues. CDR3: CASSLWGGLQTQYF. In DNA, the CDR3 is TGTGCCAGCAGCTTGTGGGGGGGTTTGCAGACCCAGTACTTC. Supplemented by reference TRBV7-6 and TRBJ2-5, the full variable domain reads GAGVSQSPRYKVTKRGQDVALRCDPISGHVSLYWYRQALGQGPEFLTYFNYEAQQDKSGLPNDRFSAERPEGSISTLTIQRTEQRDSAMYRCASSLWGGLQTQYFGPGTRLLVL.

This clone was counted a few times. V and J are TRBV5-1 and TRBJ2-7, with TRBD2 as a possible D gene (7 bases). The germline gives CDR1 SGHRS, CDR2 YFSETQ. V lost 6 bases, J lost 5 bases, and 18 bases lay in between. CDR3 length equals 14 residues. This CDR3 reads CASTPWGGLNEQYF. The CDR3 nucleotides read TGCGCCAGCACCCCCTGGGGGGGGCTGAACGAGCAGTACTTC.

CDR3 nucleotide sequence: TGTGCCAGAAGCTTGGCTACGGGACAGGGGGTTCTTATTAACTATGGCTACACCTTC. Translation gives CARSLATGQGVLINYGYTF. V usage is TRBV5-3 and J usage is TRBJ1-2, with 11 bases matching TRBD1. TRBV5-3 is placed among ORFs of uncertain function. With V trimmed by 0 bases and J by 1 base, 11 bases remained unmatched. The CDR3 has 19 amino acids.

This clone has only a few counts. V gene TRBV29-1 combines with J gene TRBJ1-1; D is ambiguous. Germline values: CDR1 SQVTM, CDR2 ANQGSEA. Deletions cut 8 bases from V and 6 bases from J, with 16 bases between. This CDR3 contains 12 residues. CDR3 DNA sequence: TGCAGCATATCTCCGGGAGCGGCTGAAGCTTTCTTT. It is translated as CSISPGAAEAFF.

This chain joins TRBV10-3 and TRBJ2-7; tentatively, D is TRBD1 (6 bases). The CDR3 runs to 18 residues. The germline V gene encodes CDR1 ENHRY and CDR2 SYGVKD. V dropped 2 bases and J dropped 4 bases, with 24 bases sitting between them. CDR3 in DNA: TGTGCCATCAGTGAGAGGTCGGTAAATACCGGGACACCTTACGAGCAGTACTTC. Residues: CAISERSVNTGTPYEQYF.

The rearrangement uses TRBV9 and TRBJ2-7, with a weak D call TRBD2 (6 bases). V was cut by 3 bases and J by 2 bases, with 15 bases left in between. The germline V gene has CDR1 SGDLS and CDR2 YYNGEE. The CDR3 spans 15 residues. The CDR3 loop reads CASSDEPGATYEQYF. The CDR3 DNA reads TGTGCCAGCAGCGATGAGCCGGGAGCTACCTACGAGCAGTACTTC.

The V call is TRBV27, the J call TRBJ1-1, with TRBD1 matching over 7 bases. Germline V gene data show CDR1 as MNHEY and CDR2 as SMNVEV (reference sequence). With 5 bases clipped from V and 6 bases from J, the junction kept 6 bases outside the gene matches. This CDR3 has 13 residues. The CDR3 nucleotides read TGTGCCAGCAGTGAGGGGGCGCGCCCTGAAGCTTTCTTT. This sequence encodes CASSEGARPEAFF.

This clone was counted between two and nine times. J is TRBJ2-7 and V is TRBV30; 9 nucleotides line up with TRBD1. J gave up 5 bases and V 2 bases, and 1 base lay outside the gene matches. The CDR3 contains 12 residues. Germline CDR1 reads GTSNPN; CDR2 reads SVGIG (reference sequence). CDR3 loop: CAWSRDRDEQYF. DNA of the CDR3: TGTGCCTGGAGTAGGGACAGGGACGAGCAGTACTTC.

J is TRBJ1-6 and V is TRBV4-3, with TRBD1 matching 8 bases. V lost 2 bases, J lost 9 bases, and 3 bases stayed unmatched. The CDR3 runs 14 residues. CDR1 is LGHNA and CDR2 is YSLEER in the germline V gene. The CDR3 DNA is TGCGCCAGCAGCCAAACAGGGGGGCCTTCACCCCTCCACTTT. Protein sequence: CASSQTGGPSPLHF.

The genes are TRBV28 and TRBJ2-3; D gene unclear. Germline loops: CDR1 MDHEN, CDR2 SYDVKM. Deletions cut 8 bases from V and 0 bases from J, with 6 bases between. This CDR3 has 12 amino acids. The DNA for the CDR3 is TGTGCCAGCCGTCTAAGCACAGATACGCAGTATTTT. Translating gives CASRLSTDTQYF.

The CDR3 reads CASSQDVASGVTGELFF. CDR3 bases: TGTGCCAGCAGCCAAGATGTGGCTAGCGGGGTTACCGGGGAGCTGTTTTTT. This chain connects TRBV4-2 to TRBJ2-2; 9 nucleotides match TRBD2. Trimming at V came to 0 bases and at J to 5 bases, leaving 7 bases not matched to a gene. The CDR3 loop spans 17 amino acids. Germline V gene sequence: CDR1 LGHNA, CDR2 YNFKEQ.

The chain recombines TRBV11-2 with TRBJ2-7; D is possibly TRBD1 (6 bases). CDR1 is SGHAT, CDR2 FQNNGV, per germline. The CDR3 extends over 14 amino acids. V was pared by 2 bases and J by 6 bases, with 14 bases between. CDR3: CASSLIGQYSEQYF. In nucleotides, the CDR3 is TGTGCCAGCAGCTTAATAGGACAGTATAGCGAGCAGTACTTC.

In the case of this clone: Other DNA sequences from this sample encode an identical CDR3 as well. This rearrangement joins TRBV27 to TRBJ1-1, with 7 nucleotides matching TRBD1. Germline lookup yields CDR1 MNHEY and CDR2 SMNVEV (reference sequence). With V trimmed by 5 bases and J by 1 base, 4 bases remained unmatched. CDR3 size: 14 residues. The DNA of the CDR3 is TGTGCCAGCAGTCCTGGGACAGCGAACACTGAAGCTTTCTTT. Its translation: CASSPGTANTEAFF.

The chain carries TRBV27 and TRBJ1-5, with D uncertain. Trimming took 4 bases from V and 6 from J, leaving 10 bases between them. This CDR3 has 13 amino acids. Germline CDR1 is MNHEY and CDR2 is SMNVEV (reference sequence). CDR3 coding DNA: TGTGCCAGCAGTTCCCCCCGAGGTCAGCCCCAGCATTTT. Its translation is CASSSPRGQPQHF.

This rearrangement joins TRBV12-3 or TRBV12-4 to TRBJ2-7; D gene unclear. V lost 6 bases to trimming and J lost 0 bases, with 3 bases between them. The CDR3 has 11 amino acids. CDR3: CASSSSYEQYF. The CDR3 DNA reads TGTGCCAGCAGCAGCTCCTACGAGCAGTACTTC.

The chain recombines TRBV6-2 or TRBV6-3 with TRBJ2-2; a weak D match, TRBD2 (7 bases). CDR1 MNHEY and CDR2 SVGEGT come from the germline V gene. The CDR3 is 15 residues long. The ends were cut back, 2 bases at V and 4 bases at J, with 11 bases in the middle. This CDR3 reads CASSYGGAGTGELFF. CDR3 DNA sequence: TGTGCCAGCAGTTACGGGGGGGCTGGCACCGGGGAGCTGTTTTTT.

This chain links TRBV29-1 with TRBJ2-3, with a tentative D call TRBD1 (5 bases). V was clipped by 4 bases and J by 0 bases, with 11 bases between them. CDR1 is SQVTM and CDR2 is ANQGSEA in the germline V gene. The CDR3 spans 14 residues. The CDR3 region has the DNA TGCAGCGTTGCTGGGGCCACTAGCACAGATACGCAGTATTTT. The encoded protein is CSVAGATSTDTQYF.

The J gene is TRBJ2-7, the V gene TRBV30; 9 bases agree with TRBD2. Germline V gene lookup returns CDR1 GTSNPN and CDR2 SVGIG (reference sequence). The CDR3 runs 13 residues. The V and J ends lost 4 bases and 2 bases, in that order; junction bases with no gene match: 3. In DNA, the CDR3 is TGTGCCTGGAATGCGGGGGGGCCCTACGAGCAGTACTTC. Its protein product is CAWNAGGPYEQYF.

V usage is TRBV27 and J usage is TRBJ1-5; 8 bases map to TRBD1. The CDR3 extends over 16 amino acids. Germline lookup yields CDR1 MNHEY and CDR2 SMNVEV (reference sequence). J was trimmed by 8 bases and V by 4 bases; bases with no gene match: 13. CDR3 in DNA: TGTGCCAGCAGTTCCCGGACAGGGAAGGGGATTAAGCCCCAGCATTTT. This translates into CASSSRTGKGIKPQHF.

This chain connects TRBV4-1 to TRBJ1-4; tentative D call: TRBD1 (5 bases). The CDR3 consists of 15 residues. Germline V lookup: CDR1 MGHRA, CDR2 YSYEKL. The germline V and J ends were trimmed by 0 bases and 7 bases, with 12 bases remaining between them. The CDR3, as DNA: TGCGCCAGCAGCCAAGAACTCAGGGAAGTTGAAAAACTGTTTTTT. Encoded protein: CASSQELREVEKLFF.

The chain is built from TRBV13 and TRBJ1-1; 7 positions match TRBD1. This CDR3 has 12 amino acids. V lost 6 bases to trimming and J lost 6 bases; unmatched junction nucleotides: 4. CDR1 and CDR2 from the germline V gene are PRHDT and FYEKMQ (reference sequence). The CDR3 nucleotides read TGTGCCAGCAGTCGGGACAGCCCTGAAGCTTTCTTT. Translation: CASSRDSPEAFF.

The CDR3 nucleotides are TGTGCCAGCAGCTCCGGAGGGATCGATACGCAGTATTTT. Its translation is CASSSGGIDTQYF. The J gene is TRBJ2-3, the V gene TRBV5-4, with a tentative D call TRBD2 (6 bases). The CDR3 is 13 amino acids. CDR1 SGHNT and CDR2 YYREEE come from the germline V gene (reference sequence). V was pared by 3 bases and J by 6 bases, with 11 bases between.

This clone came up a few times. The chain is built from TRBV10-3 and TRBJ1-5; no reliable D call. CDR1 and CDR2 from the germline V gene are ENHRY and SYGVKD. V lost 6 bases, J lost 4 bases, and 13 bases lay in between. This CDR3 has 14 residues. CDR3: CAIRDGAENQPQHF. The CDR3, as DNA: TGTGCCATCAGGGACGGAGCGGAAAATCAGCCCCAGCATTTT.

The J gene is TRBJ1-5, the V gene TRBV24-1, with D maybe TRBD1 (6 bases). Trimming cost V 8 bases and J 0 bases, with 16 bases left between them. The CDR3 is 16 amino acids. CDR1 and CDR2 (germline): KGHDR, SFDVKD. CDR3 loop: CATTGALEYSNQPQHF. The CDR3 DNA reads TGTGCCACCACAGGGGCCCTTGAGTATAGCAATCAGCCCCAGCATTTT.

The rearrangement joins TRBV9 to TRBJ2-3; D is possibly TRBD2 (6 bases). Trimming removed 3 bases from V and 5 bases from J, with 16 bases in between. The CDR3 loop spans 15 amino acids. The germline V gene encodes CDR1 SGDLS and CDR2 YYNGEE. The CDR3 DNA follows: TGTGCCAGCAGCGCCTGGCCCGCGGGGATAGATACGCAGTATTTT. Translated, it gives CASSAWPAGIDTQYF. Full variable domain (remainder filled in from reference TRBV9 and TRBJ2-3): DSGVTQTPKHLITATGQRVTLRCSPRSGDLSVYWYQQSLDQGLQFLIQYYNGEERAKGNILERFSAQQFPDLHSELNLSSLELGDSALYFCASSAWPAGIDTQYFGPGTRLTVL.

This rearrangement joins TRBV7-2 to TRBJ2-1, with TRBD2 as a possible D gene (6 bases). Per germline, CDR1 SGHTA and CDR2 FQGNSA. The V and J ends lost 1 base and 2 bases respectively, with 15 bases between them. CDR3 size: 17 residues. The CDR3 region has the DNA TGTGCCAGCAGCTTAGGGGTTATCGGGAGTACCTACAATGAGCAGTTCTTC. Amino acid sequence: CASSLGVIGSTYNEQFF.

The rearrangement joins TRBV5-6 to TRBJ1-1, with 8 nucleotides matching TRBD1. Germline lookup yields CDR1 SGHDT and CDR2 YYEEEE. V was pared by 5 bases and J by 5 bases, with 8 bases of the junction left unmatched. CDR3 length: 14 residues. The CDR3 DNA sequence: TGTGCCAGCAGACCATCACGACAGGGGACTGAAGCTTTCTTT. Its protein is CASRPSRQGTEAFF.

The chain combines TRBV23-1 with TRBJ2-7; 9 bases fit TRBD1. TRBV23-1 is assigned to the ORF class and has an uncertain function. The CDR3 consists of 16 residues. V shed 0 bases and J 4 bases; nucleotides not matched to a gene: 7. The CDR3 reads CASSQSRDRELYEQYF. In nucleotides, the CDR3 is TGCGCCAGCAGTCAATCCCGGGACAGGGAGCTATACGAGCAGTACTTC.

The chain joins TRBV19 to TRBJ1-1; a possible D gene is TRBD1 (5 bases). Per germline, CDR1 LNHDA and CDR2 SQIVND (reference sequence). V shed 3 bases and J shed 1 base, with 12 bases lying between them. The CDR3 runs to 15 residues. The CDR3 sequence: CASSIVWTTNTEAFF. The CDR3 region has the DNA TGTGCCAGTAGTATTGTGTGGACAACGAACACTGAAGCTTTCTTT.